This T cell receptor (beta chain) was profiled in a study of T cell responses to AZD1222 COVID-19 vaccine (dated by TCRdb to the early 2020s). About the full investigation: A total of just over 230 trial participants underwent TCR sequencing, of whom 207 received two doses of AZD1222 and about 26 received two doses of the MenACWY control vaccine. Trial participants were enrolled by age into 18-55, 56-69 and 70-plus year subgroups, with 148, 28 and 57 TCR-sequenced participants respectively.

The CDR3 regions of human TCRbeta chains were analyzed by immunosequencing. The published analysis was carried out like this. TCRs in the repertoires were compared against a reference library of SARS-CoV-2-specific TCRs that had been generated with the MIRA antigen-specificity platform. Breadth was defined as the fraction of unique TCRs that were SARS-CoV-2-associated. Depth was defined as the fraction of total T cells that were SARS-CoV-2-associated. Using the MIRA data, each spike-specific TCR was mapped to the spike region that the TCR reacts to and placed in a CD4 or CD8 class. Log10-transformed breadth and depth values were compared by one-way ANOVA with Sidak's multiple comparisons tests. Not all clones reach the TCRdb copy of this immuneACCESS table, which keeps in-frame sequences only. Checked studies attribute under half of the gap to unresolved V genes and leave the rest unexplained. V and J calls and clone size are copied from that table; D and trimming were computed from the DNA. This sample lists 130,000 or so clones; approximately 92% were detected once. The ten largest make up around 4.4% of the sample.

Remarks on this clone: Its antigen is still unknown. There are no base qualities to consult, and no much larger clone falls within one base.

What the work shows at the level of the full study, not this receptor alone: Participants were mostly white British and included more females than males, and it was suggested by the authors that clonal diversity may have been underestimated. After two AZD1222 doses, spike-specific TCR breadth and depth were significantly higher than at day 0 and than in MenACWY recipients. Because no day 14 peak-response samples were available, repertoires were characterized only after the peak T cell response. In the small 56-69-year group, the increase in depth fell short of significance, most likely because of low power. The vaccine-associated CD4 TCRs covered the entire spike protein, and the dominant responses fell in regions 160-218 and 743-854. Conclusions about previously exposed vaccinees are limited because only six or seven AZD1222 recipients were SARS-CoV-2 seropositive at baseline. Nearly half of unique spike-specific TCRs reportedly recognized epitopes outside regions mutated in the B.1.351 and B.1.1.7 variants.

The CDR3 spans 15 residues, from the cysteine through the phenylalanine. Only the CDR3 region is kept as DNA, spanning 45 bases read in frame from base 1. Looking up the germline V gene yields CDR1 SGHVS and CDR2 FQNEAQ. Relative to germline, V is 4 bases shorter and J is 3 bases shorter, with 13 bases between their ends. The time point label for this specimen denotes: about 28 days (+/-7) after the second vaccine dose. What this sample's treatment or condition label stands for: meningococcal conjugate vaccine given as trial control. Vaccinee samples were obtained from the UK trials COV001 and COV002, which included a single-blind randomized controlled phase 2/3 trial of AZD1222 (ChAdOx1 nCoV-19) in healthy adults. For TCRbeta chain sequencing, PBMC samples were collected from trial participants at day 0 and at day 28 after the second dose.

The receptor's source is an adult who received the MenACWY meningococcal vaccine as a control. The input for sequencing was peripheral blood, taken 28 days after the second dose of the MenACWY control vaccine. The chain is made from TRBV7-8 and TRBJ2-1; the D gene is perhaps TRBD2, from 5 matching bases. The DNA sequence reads TGTGCCAGCAGCTCCCTGAGCGGTAGCTACAATGAGCAGTTCTTC. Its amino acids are CASSSLSGSYNEQFF. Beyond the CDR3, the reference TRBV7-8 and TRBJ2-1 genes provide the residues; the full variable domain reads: GAGVSQSPRYKVAKRGQDVALRCDPISGHVSLFWYQQALGQGPEFLTYFQNEAQLDKSGLPSDRFFAERPEGSVSTLKIQRTQQEDSAVYLCASSSLSGSYNEQFFGPGTRLTVL.